Following are 18 T cell receptor beta chains from one sample sequenced in a study of blood T cell repertoires in COVID-19. Profiling relied on immunoSEQ multiplex PCR, and the TCRdb table lists in-frame clones only, not all of them. This table has 200,000 to 250,000 clones, 85% to 90% appearing once. The sequencing input was peripheral blood. Receptors originate from a man under 40 with COVID-19, enrolled during active disease.

This clone appeared a few times. This chain links TRBV10-3 with TRBJ1-2; the D gene is possibly TRBD1 (5 bases). The ends were cut back, 4 bases at V and 5 bases at J, with 11 bases in the middle. The germline gives CDR1 ENHRY, CDR2 SYGVKD. The CDR3 contains 13 residues. The CDR3 nucleotides are TGTGCCATCAGTGCTCAGGGCGCATATGGCTACACCTTC. Protein: CAISAQGAYGYTF.

The rearrangement uses TRBV2 and TRBJ1-1; D unresolved. CDR1 is SNHLY, CDR2 FYNNEI, per germline. The CDR3 has 12 residues. V shed 10 bases and J shed 3 bases, with 12 bases lying between them. The CDR3 bases are TGTGCCACCACCCTGGAGGACACTGAAGCTTTCTTT. Its protein product is CATTLEDTEAFF.

The V call is TRBV9, the J call TRBJ1-2, with D unresolved. The CDR3 runs 14 residues. CDR1 and CDR2 (germline): SGDLS, YYNGEE. Trimming pared 0 bases from V and 7 bases from J, leaving 13 bases between. The CDR3 region has the DNA TGTGCCAGCAGCGTAGTAGCAGATCCCGTTGGCTACACCTTC. Residues: CASSVVADPVGYTF.

The J gene is TRBJ1-2, the V gene TRBV12-3 or TRBV12-4; D uncertain. The V gene lost 2 bases and the J gene lost 7 bases, with 8 bases spanning the gap. The CDR3 sequence is 12 residues long. Here the CDR3 DNA reads TGTGCCAGCAGTTTACCGGTTGGTGGCTACACCTTC. This codes for CASSLPVGGYTF.

This clone appeared once. The chain recombines TRBV11-2 with TRBJ1-5; TRBD1 is a possible D gene (6 bases). The CDR3 is 16 amino acids. Per the germline V gene, CDR1 is SGHAT and CDR2 is FQNNGV. The ends were cut back, 6 bases at V and 0 bases at J, with 15 bases in the middle. The CDR3 coding sequence is TGTGCCAGCAGTGAACAAGGGACACTTAGCAATCAGCCCCAGCATTTT. It codes for CASSEQGTLSNQPQHF.

This rearrangement joins TRBV10-3 to TRBJ2-2, with D possibly matching TRBD2 (5 bases). V lost 3 bases and J lost 0, with 14 bases in between. The germline V gene encodes CDR1 ENHRY and CDR2 SYGVKD. The CDR3 length is 17 residues. The CDR3 region has the DNA TGTGCCATCAGTGAACCACCGGGGATCGCGAACACCGGGGAGCTGTTTTTT. Translated, it gives CAISEPPGIANTGELFF.

This clone was seen more than once but under ten times. V usage is TRBV4-2 and J usage is TRBJ1-2, with TRBD1 identical over 7 bases. The V gene's germline CDR1 is LGHNA and CDR2 YNFKEQ. The CDR3 sequence is 13 residues long. Germline trimming cut 3 bases from V and 3 bases from J; bases unmatched to any gene: 1. This CDR3 reads CASSHQGDYGYTF. Here the CDR3 DNA reads TGTGCCAGCAGCCACCAGGGGGACTATGGCTACACCTTC.

The chain carries TRBV28 and TRBJ1-4; TRBD1 might be the D (5 bases). With 6 bases removed from V and 4 bases from J, the gap between germline ends came to 18 bases. The CDR3 sequence is 16 residues long. The V gene's germline CDR1 is MDHEN and CDR2 SYDVKM. The CDR3 sequence is CASRTPRGTNNEKLFF. CDR3 in DNA: TGTGCCAGCAGGACGCCCCGGGGGACTAATAATGAAAAACTGTTTTTT.

The V and J genes are TRBV27 and TRBJ1-6, with TRBD1 matching 10 bases. With V trimmed by 5 bases and J by 13 bases, 26 bases remained unmatched. This CDR3 comprises 20 residues. CDR1 is MNHEY and CDR2 is SMNVEV in the germline V gene (reference sequence). In DNA form, the CDR3 reads TGTGCCAGCAGTACGGTATCCGGGACAGGGGTCTACGGCTCGGGTTTGCCCCTCCACTTT. The encoded protein is CASSTVSGTGVYGSGLPLHF.

This chain connects TRBV5-1 to TRBJ2-5; TRBD2 matches 7 bases. Losses at the gene ends were 5 bases for V and 1 base for J; bases not matched to a gene: 8. CDR3 length: 15 amino acids. Germline assignment: CDR1 SGHRS and CDR2 YFSETQ. DNA for the CDR3: TGCGCCAGCAGGTCTACCGGGGGGACCCAAGAGACCCAGTACTTC. This encodes CASRSTGGTQETQYF.

This clone was observed a few times. V and J are TRBV16 and TRBJ1-6; no definite D call. This CDR3 contains 17 residues. Germline CDR1 and CDR2: KGHSY and FQNENV. Between the trimmed V and J ends, which lost 4 bases and 3 bases, there was a span of 16 bases. Written as DNA, the CDR3 is TGTGCCAGCAGCCCTAACCTCGGACGGGACTATAATTCACCCCTCCACTTT. This gives the protein CASSPNLGRDYNSPLHF.

This rearrangement joins TRBV28 to TRBJ1-5; 7 nucleotides match TRBD1. Germline V lookup: CDR1 MDHEN, CDR2 SYDVKM. This CDR3 comprises 16 residues. V shed 7 bases and J 5 bases; nucleotides not matched to a gene: 14. DNA for the CDR3: TGTGCCAGCATCAAGGGGGGCAGGGGGGACGATCAGCCCCAGCATTTT. Translating gives CASIKGGRGDDQPQHF.

The chain couples TRBV7-3 to TRBJ2-1; D gene unclear. This CDR3 spans 21 amino acids. V shed 4 bases and J shed 0 bases, with 28 bases lying between them. CDR1 is SGHTA and CDR2 is FQGTGA in the germline V gene. The DNA of the CDR3 is TGTGCCAGCAGCTCAAGACTCCGGTCGCTCCTTTTAGCTGTCTCCTACAATGAGCAGTTCTTC. Translating gives CASSSRLRSLLLAVSYNEQFF.

The chain joins TRBV24-1 to TRBJ2-7; D is possibly TRBD2 (6 bases). The CDR3 extends over 17 amino acids. V lost 6 bases and J 1 base, leaving 21 bases between the germline ends. Germline CDR1 is KGHDR and CDR2 is SFDVKD. DNA for the CDR3: TGTGCCACCAGTCCAGACCCGGGGAAGGGGAGGTCCTACGAGCAGTACTTC. Residues: CATSPDPGKGRSYEQYF.

This clone was detected a few times. The chain recombines TRBV9 with TRBJ2-2; a weak D match, TRBD1 (5 bases). The CDR3 spans 15 residues. Germline loops: CDR1 SGDLS, CDR2 YYNGEE. With 2 bases removed from V and 5 bases from J, the gap between germline ends came to 13 bases. The CDR3 region has the DNA TGTGCCAGCAGCGTTCAGCAGGGAAAAACCGGGGAGCTGTTTTTT. Its translation is CASSVQQGKTGELFF.

The chain uses TRBV7-9 and TRBJ1-5; 8 bases align to TRBD1. The CDR3 covers 17 residues. J lost 6 bases, V lost 0 bases, and 10 bases had no gene match. Germline values: CDR1 SEHNR, CDR2 FQNEAQ (reference sequence). CDR3 bases: TGTGCCAGCAGCTTAGCGTCGCAGGGGGCTTCGGTTCAGCCCCAGCATTTT. As protein: CASSLASQGASVQPQHF.

The V and J genes are TRBV7-8 and TRBJ2-1; TRBD2 matches at 16 bases. The germline gives CDR1 SGHVS, CDR2 FQNEAQ. The trim removed 1 base at V and 8 bases at J, leaving 8 bases unmatched. The length of the CDR3 is 18 residues. The CDR3 reads CASSLVGTSGGAFDEQFF. CDR3 DNA sequence: TGTGCCAGCAGCTTAGTAGGGACTAGCGGGGGGGCTTTCGATGAGCAGTTCTTC.

The chain employs TRBV5-4 and TRBJ2-3; 7 nucleotides match TRBD2. Trimming took 4 bases from V and 5 from J; bases not matched to a gene: 7. The V gene's germline CDR1 is SGHNT and CDR2 YYREEE (reference sequence). The CDR3 consists of 14 residues. CDR3 coding DNA: TGTGCCAGCAGCCCCGGAGGCGGGAGAGATACGCAGTATTTT. It translates to CASSPGGGRDTQYF. Drawing the rest from reference TRBV5-4 and TRBJ2-3, the complete variable domain is ETGVTQSPTHLIKTRGQQVTLRCSSQSGHNTVSWYQQALGQGPQFIFQYYREEENGRGNFPPRFSGLQFPNYSSELNVNALELDDSALYLCASSPGGGRDTQYFGPGTRLTVL.